The present entry profiles one T cell receptor beta chain with its context. The antigen is undetermined. This sample stems from a study of T-cell memory formation after mild COVID-19. Looking at the study overall: Largely donor-specific TCR clusters were found. Study results and limitations: Pre-infection memory contained some responding clones, which suggested that cross-reactive memory had joined. CD4+ contracting clones were found mainly in CM and EM, and CD8+ ones in EMRA.

TCRdb fed the 5' RACE reads into MiXCR, producing one record per CDR3 protein. In the table there are around 50,000 distinct CDR3 sequences, 9.5% to 15% of which are singletons. The CDR3 length is 16 residues. The germline CDR1 and CDR2 sequences are SGHTA and FQGNSA. J gave up 2 bases and V 3 bases, and 7 bases lay outside the gene matches. The receptor was isolated from a man between 18 and 35 years old who had mild COVID-19 (a few samples of this study predate the infection). Cell type and time point are not known. The genes are TRBV7-2 and TRBJ2-3, with 8 bases aligning to TRBD2. Sequencing input: PBMCs or a T cell subset sorted from them (not recorded which). The CDR3 nucleotides read TGTGCCAGCAGCTTTAGGGGCGGGGGGTTCACAGATACGCAGTATTTT. Protein product: CASSFRGGGFTDTQYF.